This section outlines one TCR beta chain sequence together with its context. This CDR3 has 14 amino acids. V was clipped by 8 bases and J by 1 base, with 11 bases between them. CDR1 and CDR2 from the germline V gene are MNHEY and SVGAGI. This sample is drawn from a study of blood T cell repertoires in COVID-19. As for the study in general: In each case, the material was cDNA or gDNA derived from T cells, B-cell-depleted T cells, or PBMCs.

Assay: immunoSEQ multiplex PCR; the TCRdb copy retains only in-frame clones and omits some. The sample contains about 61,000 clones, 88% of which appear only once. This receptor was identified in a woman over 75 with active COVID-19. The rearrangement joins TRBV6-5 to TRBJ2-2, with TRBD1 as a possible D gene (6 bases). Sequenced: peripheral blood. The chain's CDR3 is CASFDRWNTGELFF. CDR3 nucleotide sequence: TGTGCCAGCTTTGACAGGTGGAACACCGGGGAGCTGTTTTTT.